A selection of T cell receptor beta chains follows, all from one sample in a study of shared clonotypes between healthy human individuals. The assay was immunoSEQ multiplex PCR, and TCRdb's table has in-frame clones only and misses some. The table shows about 2.4 million clones, with just over 90% occurring only once. Sequences were obtained from naive CD4+ T cells sorted from blood. Receptors were obtained from a man aged 18 to 30 in good health. Each CDR3 is given with its conserved first and last residue. A D gene is named only where the DNA matches it firmly. Some rows mark clone size as missing; the rest say once, few, many or name a class of expanded clone.

NA,TRBV28,NA,TRBJ2-3,CASSLSRGTQYF,TGTGCCAGCAGTTTATCGAGAGGTACGCAGTATTTT
NA,TRBV6-5,NA,TRBJ2-7,CASNPLGSYEQYF,TGTGCCAGCAACCCCTTGGGTTCCTACGAGCAGTACTTC
TRBD1,TRBV19,NA,TRBJ2-2,CASSPDRGSAGELFF,TGTGCCAGTAGTCCCGACAGGGGCAGCGCCGGGGAGCTGTTTTTT
NA,TRBV9,NA,TRBJ1-1,CASSVGAGAGMNTEAFF,TGTGCCAGCAGCGTAGGCGCGGGTGCAGGGATGAACACTGAAGCTTTCTTT
NA,TRBV5-1,NA,TRBJ2-3,CASSLAREGDTQYF,TGCGCCAGCAGCTTGGCCAGGGAAGGTGATACGCAGTATTTT
TRBD1,TRBV19,NA,TRBJ1-1,CASSETGVNTEAFF,TGTGCCAGTAGTGAGACAGGGGTAAACACTGAAGCTTTCTTT
TRBD1,TRBV4-1,NA,TRBJ2-7,CASSQRGQGVSYEQYF,TGCGCCAGCAGCCAAAGAGGACAGGGGGTCTCCTACGAGCAGTACTTC
NA,TRBV5-8,NA,TRBJ1-6,CASRIGSYNSPLHF,TGTGCCAGCAGAATCGGCAGCTATAATTCACCCCTCCACTTT
NA,TRBV7-9,NA,TRBJ1-5,CASSLATGRGNQPQHF,TGTGCCAGCAGCTTGGCAACGGGACGGGGCAATCAGCCCCAGCATTTT
NA,TRBV11-2,NA,TRBJ1-4,CASSLGQRSTNEKLFF,TGTGCCAGCAGCCTCGGACAGAGATCAACTAATGAAAAACTGTTTTTT
NA,TRBV14,NA,TRBJ1-3,CASTAAGSGNTIYF,TGTGCCAGCACGGCAGCGGGCTCTGGAAACACCATATATTTT
NA,TRBV18,NA,TRBJ1-1,CASSPIGQSNTEAFF,TGTGCCAGCTCACCAATCGGACAGTCGAACACTGAAGCTTTCTTT
NA,TRBV5-4,NA,TRBJ1-1,CASSLMRQPDTEAFF,TGTGCCAGCAGCTTGATGCGGCAACCGGACACTGAAGCTTTCTTT
NA,TRBV6-6,few,TRBJ1-1,CASSLPRREAFF,TGTGCCAGCAGTCTCCCGCGTAGAGAAGCTTTCTTT
NA,TRBV5-1,NA,TRBJ2-7,CASSLAPVEYEQYF,TGCGCCAGCAGCTTGGCTCCGGTAGAGTACGAGCAGTACTTC
NA,TRBV11-2,NA,TRBJ2-5,CASSLVAIRLGEKTQYF,TGTGCCAGCAGCTTAGTGGCCATCCGGCTAGGGGAAAAGACCCAGTACTTC
NA,TRBV6-5,NA,TRBJ2-7,CASTEGNEQYF,TGTGCCAGCACCGAGGGGAATGAGCAGTACTTC
NA,TRBV4-3,NA,TRBJ2-3,CASSQDSYESTDTQYF,TGCGCCAGCAGCCAAGATTCCTACGAAAGCACAGATACGCAGTATTTT
TRBD1,TRBV5-6,NA,TRBJ2-3,CASSSDRGDTQYF,TGTGCCAGCAGTTCGGACAGGGGTGATACGCAGTATTTT
TRBD1,TRBV30,NA,TRBJ2-3,CAGDRGQVTDTQYF,TGTGCCGGGGACAGGGGGCAGGTGACAGATACGCAGTATTTT
NA,TRBV6-1,once,TRBJ1-3,CASSGGGGNTIYF,TGTGCCAGCAGTGGCGGAGGAGGAAACACCATATATTTT
TRBD1,TRBV5-1,NA,TRBJ1-4,CASSPGQGGVREKLFF,TGCGCCAGCAGCCCCGGACAGGGGGGAGTTCGCGAAAAACTGTTTTTT
NA,TRBV5-5,NA,TRBJ1-1,CASSFSGRVMNTEAFF,TGTGCCAGCTCGTTTAGTGGCAGGGTGATGAACACTGAAGCTTTCTTT
NA,TRBV11-1,NA,TRBJ2-5,CASSFHLTETQYF,TGTGCCAGCAGCTTCCATCTGACGGAGACCCAGTACTTC
NA,TRBV30,NA,TRBJ1-6,CAWSSPNSPLHF,TGTGCCTGGAGTTCGCCGAATTCACCCCTCCACTTT
NA,TRBV13,NA,TRBJ1-1,CASSLGPTLEPEAFF,TGTGCCAGCAGCTTAGGCCCGACCCTCGAACCTGAAGCTTTCTTT
NA,TRBV10-3,NA,TRBJ2-7,CAISESGRGEYEQYF,TGTGCCATCAGTGAGTCGGGCAGGGGTGAGTACGAGCAGTACTTC
NA,TRBV7-3,once,TRBJ1-1,CASSLAGGGAFF,TGTGCCAGCAGCCTCGCCGGGGGTGGGGCTTTCTTT
TRBD1,TRBV30,NA,TRBJ1-6,CAWSPGTGLNSPLHF,TGTGCCTGGAGTCCCGGGACAGGACTAAATTCACCCCTCCACTTT
NA,TRBV2,NA,TRBJ2-4,CASRVFDIQYF,TGTGCCAGCCGGGTCTTCGACATTCAGTACTTC
TRBD1,TRBV5-1,NA,TRBJ1-2,CASSPGTAYYGYTF,TGCGCCAGCAGCCCCGGGACAGCCTACTATGGCTACACCTTC
NA,TRBV18,NA,TRBJ2-7,CASSLDSRDEQYF,TGTGCCAGCTCATTAGACAGTCGTGACGAGCAGTACTTC
NA,TRBV29-1,NA,TRBJ1-1,CSVMRGNTEAFF,TGCAGCGTTATGAGGGGGAACACTGAAGCTTTCTTT
NA,TRBV28,NA,TRBJ1-4,CASRFSLGTGEEKLFF,TGTGCCAGCAGATTTTCTCTGGGGACGGGAGAGGAAAAACTGTTTTTT
TRBD1,TRBV28,NA,TRBJ1-2,CASRSGTAFYGYTF,TGTGCCAGCAGGTCCGGGACAGCCTTCTATGGCTACACCTTC
NA,TRBV6-6,NA,TRBJ2-2,CASSAPGITNTGELFF,TGTGCCAGCAGCGCCCCGGGCATCACGAACACCGGGGAGCTGTTTTTT
TRBD1,TRBV9,once,TRBJ2-3,CASTVGGSGTDTQYF,TGTGCCAGCACCGTAGGGGGCTCTGGCACAGATACGCAGTATTTT
TRBD1,TRBV28,NA,TRBJ2-2,CASTRSDREAGELFF,TGTGCCAGCACCCGGTCTGACAGGGAAGCCGGGGAGCTGTTTTTT
TRBD1,TRBV7-9,once,TRBJ2-1,CASSWDRNAYNEQFF,TGTGCCAGCAGCTGGGACAGGAACGCATACAATGAGCAGTTCTTC
NA,TRBV27,NA,TRBJ1-4,CASSFHGGSSTNEKLFF,TGTGCCAGCAGTTTTCACGGCGGGAGTTCAACTAATGAAAAACTGTTTTTT
TRBD1,TRBV7-6,NA,TRBJ1-6,CASSLGQGDSPLHF,TGTGCCAGCAGCTTGGGACAGGGAGATTCACCCCTCCACTTT
NA,TRBV7-7,NA,TRBJ2-7,CASSLVEGTYEQYF,TGTGCTAGCAGCCTCGTGGAGGGCACCTACGAGCAGTACTTC
TRBD1,TRBV5-1,few,TRBJ2-7,CASRTGTGGYEQYF,TGCGCCAGCAGGACCGGGACAGGGGGCTACGAGCAGTACTTC
TRBD1,TRBV10-3,once,TRBJ1-3,CAISKGADSGNTIYF,TGTGCCATCAGTAAGGGGGCTGACTCTGGAAACACCATATATTTT
TRBD2,TRBV7-9,NA,TRBJ2-7,CASSPGTSGSPYEQYF,TGTGCCAGCAGCCCCGGGACTAGCGGGTCGCCCTACGAGCAGTACTTC
NA,TRBV6-1,NA,TRBJ1-1,CASSESRTEAFF,TGTGCCAGCAGTGAAAGTCGGACTGAAGCTTTCTTT